This TCR beta chain derives from a study of cytomegalovirus exposure and HLA in healthy donors. Libraries were prepared by immunoSEQ multiplex PCR; TCRdb keeps only in-frame clonotypes and omits some of them. In the table there are 70,000 or so clones, approximately 94% of which are singletons. Trimming stripped 3 bases from V and 4 bases from J, with 11 bases between. Germline assignment: CDR1 SGHDT and CDR2 YYEEEE. CDR3 length: 13 residues. About this clone: Its antigen is not known.

Study-wide points: While the bulk of TCR sequences proved rare, some public TCRs turned up in many donors.

The approximately 120-subject validation cohort, separate from the roughly 700-subject first cohort, included the donors. The gene calls are TRBV5-6 and TRBJ2-7, with D possibly being TRBD2 (6 bases). What was sequenced was PBMCs. The origin of this receptor is a woman under 30 in good health and CMV-seronegative. The CDR3 bases are TGTGCCAGCAGCTCGGCCGGGGGTTACGAGCAGTACTTC. Protein: CASSSAGGYEQYF. The entire variable domain, with the rest obtained from reference TRBV5-6 and TRBJ2-7, is as follows: DAGVTQSPTHLIKTRGQQVTLRCSPKSGHDTVSWYQQALGQGPQFIFQYYEEEERQRGNFPDRFSGHQFPNYSSELNVNALLLGDSALYLCASSSAGGYEQYFGPGTRLTVT.